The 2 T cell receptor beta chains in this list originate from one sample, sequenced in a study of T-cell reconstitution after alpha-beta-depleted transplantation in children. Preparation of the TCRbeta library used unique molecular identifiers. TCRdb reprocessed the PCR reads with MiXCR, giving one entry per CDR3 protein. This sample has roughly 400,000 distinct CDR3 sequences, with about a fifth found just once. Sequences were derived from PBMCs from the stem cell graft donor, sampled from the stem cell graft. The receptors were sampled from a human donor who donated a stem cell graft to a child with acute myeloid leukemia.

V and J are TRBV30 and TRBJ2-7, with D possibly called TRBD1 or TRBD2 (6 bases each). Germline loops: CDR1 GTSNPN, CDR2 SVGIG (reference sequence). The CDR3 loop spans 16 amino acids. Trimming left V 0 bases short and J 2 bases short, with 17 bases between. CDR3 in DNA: TGTGCCTGGAGTGTAGGTTGGGGGCGGGAAACCTACGAGCAGTACTTC. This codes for CAWSVGWGRETYEQYF.

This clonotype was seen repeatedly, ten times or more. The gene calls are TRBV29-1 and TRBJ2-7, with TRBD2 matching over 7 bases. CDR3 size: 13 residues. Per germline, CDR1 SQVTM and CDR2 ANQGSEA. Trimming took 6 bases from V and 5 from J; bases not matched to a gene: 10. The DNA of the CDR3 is TGCAGCGTACGGGCGGCGGGGGTCAACGAGCAGTACTTC. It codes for CSVRAAGVNEQYF.